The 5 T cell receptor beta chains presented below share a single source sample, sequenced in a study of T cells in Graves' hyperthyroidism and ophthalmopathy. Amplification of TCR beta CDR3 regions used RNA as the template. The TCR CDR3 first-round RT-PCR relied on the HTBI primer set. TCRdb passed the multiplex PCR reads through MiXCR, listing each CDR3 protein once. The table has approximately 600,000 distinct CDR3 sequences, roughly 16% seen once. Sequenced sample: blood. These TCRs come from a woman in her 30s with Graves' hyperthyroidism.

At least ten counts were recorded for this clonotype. CDR3 nucleotides: TGTGCCAGCAGTTTTGGCAGCAAAAACATTCAGTACTTC. The encoded protein is CASSFGSKNIQYF. The chain employs TRBV27 and TRBJ2-4; D is unclear. Looked up from germline, CDR1 is MNHEY and CDR2 is SMNVEV (reference sequence). This CDR3 is built from 13 residues. V was pared by 3 bases and J by 3 bases, with 6 bases between.

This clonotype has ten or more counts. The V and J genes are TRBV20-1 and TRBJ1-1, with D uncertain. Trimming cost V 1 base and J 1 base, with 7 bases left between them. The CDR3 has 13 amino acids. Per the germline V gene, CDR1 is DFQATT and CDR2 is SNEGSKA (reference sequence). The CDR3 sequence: CSARGLPNTEAFF. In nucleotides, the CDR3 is TGCAGTGCTAGAGGTCTGCCGAACACTGAAGCTTTCTTT.

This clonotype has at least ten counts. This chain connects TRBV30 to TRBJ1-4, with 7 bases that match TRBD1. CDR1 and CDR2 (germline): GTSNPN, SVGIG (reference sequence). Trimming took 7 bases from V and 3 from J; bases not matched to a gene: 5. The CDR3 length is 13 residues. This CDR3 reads CASRGAANEKLFF. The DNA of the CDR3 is TGTGCCTCCAGGGGGGCCGCTAATGAAAAACTGTTTTTT.

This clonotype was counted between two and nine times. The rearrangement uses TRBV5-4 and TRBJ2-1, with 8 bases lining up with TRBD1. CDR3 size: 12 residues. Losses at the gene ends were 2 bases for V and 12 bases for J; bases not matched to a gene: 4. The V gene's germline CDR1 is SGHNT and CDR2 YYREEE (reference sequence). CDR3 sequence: CASSFGQGRQFF. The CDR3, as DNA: TGTGCCAGCAGCTTCGGACAGGGAAGGCAGTTCTTC.

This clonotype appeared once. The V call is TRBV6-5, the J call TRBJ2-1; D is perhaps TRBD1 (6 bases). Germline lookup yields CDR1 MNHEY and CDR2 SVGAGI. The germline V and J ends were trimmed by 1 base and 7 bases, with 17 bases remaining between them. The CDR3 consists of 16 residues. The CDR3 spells CASSYYPRTDGNEQFF. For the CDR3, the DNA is TGTGCCAGCAGTTACTATCCGAGGACAGATGGAAATGAGCAGTTCTTC.